This T cell receptor (beta chain) was documented in a study of T-cell reconstitution after alpha-beta-depleted transplantation in children. Library preparation (for TCRbeta) was performed with unique molecular identifiers. TCRdb independently ran MiXCR on the PCR reads; one entry per CDR3 protein. The sample consists of 350,000 to 450,000 distinct CDR3 sequences, 20% of them appearing once. The CDR3 consists of 18 residues. The germline CDR1 and CDR2 sequences are WSHSY and SAAADI. The germline V and J ends were trimmed by 0 bases and 0 bases, with 18 bases remaining between them. J is TRBJ2-7 and V is TRBV10-2; a weak D match, TRBD1 (5 bases). The sequencing used PBMCs from the stem cell graft donor, collected from the stem cell graft. The origin of this receptor is a human donor who donated a stem cell graft to a child with acute myeloid leukemia. CDR3 in DNA: TGCGCCAGCAGTGAGTCGACAGTTGGACCTATCGTCTCCTACGAGCAGTACTTC. It yields the protein CASSESTVGPIVSYEQYF.